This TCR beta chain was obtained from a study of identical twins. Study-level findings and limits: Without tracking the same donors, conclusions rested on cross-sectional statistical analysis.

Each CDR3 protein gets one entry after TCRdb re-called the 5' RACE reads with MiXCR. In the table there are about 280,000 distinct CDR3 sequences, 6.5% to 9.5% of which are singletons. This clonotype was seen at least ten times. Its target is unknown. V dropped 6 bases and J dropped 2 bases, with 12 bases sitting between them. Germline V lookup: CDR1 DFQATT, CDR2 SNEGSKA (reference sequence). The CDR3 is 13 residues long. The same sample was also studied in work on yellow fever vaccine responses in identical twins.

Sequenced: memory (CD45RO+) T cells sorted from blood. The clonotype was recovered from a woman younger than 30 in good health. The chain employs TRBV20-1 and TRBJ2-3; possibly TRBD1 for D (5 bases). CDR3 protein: CSALDTNTDTQYF. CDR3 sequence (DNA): TGCAGTGCCCTGGACACAAACACAGATACGCAGTATTTT.